This T cell receptor (beta chain) was sequenced during a study of blood T cell repertoires in COVID-19. The trim removed 4 bases at V and 4 bases at J, leaving 4 bases unmatched. The CDR3 is made up of 14 amino acids. Germline V lookup: CDR1 SGHRS, CDR2 YFSETQ. Here immunoSEQ multiplex PCR was the method, and the copy in TCRdb shows in-frame clones only, minus some. There are fewer than 300,000 clones in the sample; roughly 85% occur only once, and 5% lies in the top ten. The chain is built from TRBV5-1 and TRBJ2-7; TRBD2 matches 11 bases. Sequenced material: PBMCs or T cells enriched from blood (not recorded which). This sequence was found in a man aged 40-49 years who had been exposed to COVID-19. The CDR3 coding sequence is TGCGCCAGCAGCGGGGGACTAGCGGCTTACGAGCAGTACTTC. This sequence encodes CASSGGLAAYEQYF.